This is a list of T cell receptor beta chains from one sample in a study of T cell repertoires in cytomegalovirus infection. For these TCRs, the target antigens are not known. TCRdb re-analysed the reads in MiXCR, keeping a single row per CDR3 protein. The sample carries some 800,000 distinct CDR3 sequences, approximately 32% recorded once. Sequencing was performed on cultured CD8+ T cells from PBMCs, taken from culture after CMV antigen stimulation. The receptors shown here come from a human donor in good health (CMV status not recorded). Some clones in this sample may be carry-over from other donors' samples. Both conserved end residues are part of each CDR3. Fields, in order: D gene, V gene, J gene, clone size, CDR3 protein, CDR3 DNA. D genes are given only for firm matches. Clone size, where shown, is once, few, many, or a class for clones that have expanded.

d_call: TRBD1
v_call: TRBV27
j_call: TRBJ1-1
clone_size: NA
cdr3_aa: CASSLAGGSITEAFF
cdr3_nt: TGTGCCAGCAGTTTGGCAGGGGGCAGTATCACTGAAGCTTTCTTT

d_call: NA
v_call: TRBV27
j_call: TRBJ1-6
clone_size: NA
cdr3_aa: CASSLSPPISGQVNSPLHF
cdr3_nt: TGTGCCAGCAGTTTATCTCCACCTATTTCGGGGCAGGTCAATTCACCCCTCCACTTT

d_call: NA
v_call: TRBV4-1
j_call: TRBJ2-1
clone_size: NA
cdr3_aa: CASSLRIRGSGNEQFF
cdr3_nt: TGCGCCAGCAGCCTTCGGATAAGGGGCTCAGGGAATGAGCAGTTCTTC

d_call: NA
v_call: TRBV4-1
j_call: TRBJ2-2
clone_size: few
cdr3_aa: CASSLAGTSNTGELFF
cdr3_nt: TGCGCCAGCAGCCTGGCCGGGACATCCAACACCGGGGAGCTGTTTTTT

d_call: TRBD2
v_call: TRBV13
j_call: TRBJ2-5
clone_size: NA
cdr3_aa: CASSLDAGGQRETQYF
cdr3_nt: TGTGCCAGCAGCTTAGATGCGGGGGGCCAAAGAGAGACCCAGTACTTC

d_call: NA
v_call: TRBV7-9
j_call: TRBJ2-1
clone_size: many
cdr3_aa: CASSLGQGKRSEQFF
cdr3_nt: TGTGCCAGCAGCTTAGGGCAGGGTAAGCGATCGGAGCAGTTCTTC

d_call: NA
v_call: TRBV6-1
j_call: TRBJ1-1
clone_size: few
cdr3_aa: CASSEEDSLNTEAFF
cdr3_nt: TGTGCCAGCAGCGAAGAGGACAGCCTGAACACTGAAGCTTTCTTT

d_call: NA
v_call: TRBV7-2
j_call: TRBJ2-5
clone_size: NA
cdr3_aa: CASSLTRAETQYF
cdr3_nt: TGTGCCAGCAGCCTTACTAGGGCAGAGACCCAGTACTTC

d_call: NA
v_call: TRBV13
j_call: TRBJ2-2
clone_size: NA
cdr3_aa: CASSLTMVPGELFF
cdr3_nt: TGTGCCAGCAGCTTAACGATGGTACCCGGGGAGCTGTTTTTT

d_call: NA
v_call: TRBV11-2
j_call: TRBJ2-3
clone_size: few
cdr3_aa: CASSPSWEPDTQYF
cdr3_nt: TGTGCCAGCAGCCCCTCGTGGGAGCCAGATACGCAGTATTTT

d_call: NA
v_call: TRBV4-1
j_call: TRBJ2-1
clone_size: NA
cdr3_aa: CASSLPGRRPYNEQFF
cdr3_nt: TGCGCCAGCAGCCTCCCCGGACGACGCCCCTACAATGAGCAGTTCTTC

d_call: NA
v_call: TRBV7-6
j_call: TRBJ2-3
clone_size: few
cdr3_aa: CASSARGRDTDTQYF
cdr3_nt: TGTGCCAGCAGCGCAAGGGGACGGGACACAGATACGCAGTATTTT

d_call: NA
v_call: TRBV5-4
j_call: TRBJ2-1
clone_size: NA
cdr3_aa: CASSLGVIQFF
cdr3_nt: TGTGCCAGCAGCTTGGGGGTAATTCAGTTCTTC